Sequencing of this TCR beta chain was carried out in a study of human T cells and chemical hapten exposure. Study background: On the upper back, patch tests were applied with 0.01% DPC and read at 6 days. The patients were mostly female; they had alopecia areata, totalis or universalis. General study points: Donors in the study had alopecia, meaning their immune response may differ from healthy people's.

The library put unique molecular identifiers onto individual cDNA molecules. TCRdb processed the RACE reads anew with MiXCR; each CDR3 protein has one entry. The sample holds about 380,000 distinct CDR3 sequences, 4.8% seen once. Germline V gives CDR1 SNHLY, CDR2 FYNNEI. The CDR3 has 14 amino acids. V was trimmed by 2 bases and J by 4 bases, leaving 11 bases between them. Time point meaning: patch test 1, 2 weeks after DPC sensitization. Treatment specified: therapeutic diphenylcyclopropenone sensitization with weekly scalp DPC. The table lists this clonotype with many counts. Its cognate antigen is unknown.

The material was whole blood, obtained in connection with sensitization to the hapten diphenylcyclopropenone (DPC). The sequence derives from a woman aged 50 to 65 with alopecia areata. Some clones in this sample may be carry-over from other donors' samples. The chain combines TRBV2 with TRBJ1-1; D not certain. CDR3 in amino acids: CASSEWGRSTEAFF. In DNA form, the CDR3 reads TGTGCCAGCAGTGAATGGGGAAGAAGCACTGAAGCTTTCTTT.